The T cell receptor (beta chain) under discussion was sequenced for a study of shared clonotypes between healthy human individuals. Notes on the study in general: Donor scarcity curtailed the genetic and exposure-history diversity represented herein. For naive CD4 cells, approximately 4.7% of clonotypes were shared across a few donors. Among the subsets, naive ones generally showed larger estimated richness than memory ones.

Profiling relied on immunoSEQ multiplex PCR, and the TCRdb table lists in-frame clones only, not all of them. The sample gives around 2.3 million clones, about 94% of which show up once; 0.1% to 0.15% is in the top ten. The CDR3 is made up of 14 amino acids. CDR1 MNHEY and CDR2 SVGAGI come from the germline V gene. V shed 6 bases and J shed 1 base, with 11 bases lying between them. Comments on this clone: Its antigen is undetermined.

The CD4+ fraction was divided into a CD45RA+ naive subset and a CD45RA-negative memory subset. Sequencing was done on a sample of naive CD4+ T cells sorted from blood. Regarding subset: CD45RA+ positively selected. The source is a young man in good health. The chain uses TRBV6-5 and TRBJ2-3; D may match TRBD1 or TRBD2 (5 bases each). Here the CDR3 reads CASSLRGGTDTQYF. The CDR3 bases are TGTGCCAGCAGCCTTAGGGGAGGCACAGATACGCAGTATTTT.